This T cell receptor (beta chain) was obtained from a study of T cell changes during pregnancy in multiple sclerosis. Some clones are missing from TCRdb's copy, which holds only in-frame ones; the method was immunoSEQ multiplex PCR. The sample lists tens of thousands of clones, more than 75% occurring once. The CDR3 length is 12 residues. V was cut by 6 bases and J by 7 bases, with 11 bases left in between. Germline CDR1 reads SGDLS; CDR2 reads YYNGEE. This chain links TRBV9 with TRBJ2-1; D perhaps matches TRBD1 (6 bases). The sequence came from a female donor in good health, enrolled as a control in a pregnancy study. Here the sequenced sample was CD8+ T cells from peripheral blood mononuclear cells, taken after pregnancy. In nucleotides, the CDR3 is TGTGCCAGCAACGGAGACAGGAATGAGCAGTTCTTC. This codes for CASNGDRNEQFF.